This TCR beta chain was captured in a study of beta chain features in type 1 diabetes (dated by TCRdb to the late 2010s). Regarding the study in general: No differences in mean age, gender distribution, total cell number or subset yield were found between patients and healthy donors. Across all samples, some 100,000,000 sorted cells were examined, and cell number per subset correlated strongly with RNA yield. The study compared TCRB repertoires of sorted circulating CD4+ T cell subsets between recently diagnosed type 1 diabetes patients and matched healthy donors. Regulatory and stem cell-like memory subsets were obtained from only 8 patients and about 8 healthy donors, while naive and central memory subsets were obtained from all 30 or so donors.

In regard to this clone: The clone's antigen remains unknown. Base qualities were left out, and no much larger clone turns up one base away.

A single peripheral blood draw of about 116 mL on average was collected from each donor into heparinised tubes. Using a panel that included CD45RO, CCR7, CD25, CD127, CD95 and CD27, naive, central memory, regulatory and stem cell-like memory CD4+ T cells were sorted on a BD FACSAria II. Every sorted population had a purity above 95%. Right away, PBMCs were isolated by Lymphoprep density gradient centrifugation and were stained directly, with no culture step. So that batch effects would be minimized, each experiment stained and sorted samples in pairs, pairing one healthy donor with one patient. What the research found in general, with its limitations: Only small numbers of individuals were included in the HLA sub-analyses, which left unresolved whether HLA type had any influence on TCRB rearrangement. At VDJ recombination sites, patients with type 1 diabetes made fewer insertions and deleted more nucleotides, a pattern implying thymic rearrangement abnormalities. PCR might favor shorter templates, but patient and control samples were amplified and corrected together, so any skew would affect both groups equally. A moderate but significant shortening of TCRB CDR3 length was observed in type 1 diabetes patients in all four CD4+ subsets. Naive, central memory and regulatory TCRB repertoires appeared to be more alike among patients than among healthy donors. Because cDNA was sequenced instead of genomic DNA, highly expressing activated cells could be over-represented, though the groups showed no difference in activation or CD3 levels.

Sequences SGHRS (CDR1) and YFSETQ (CDR2) are obtained from the germline V gene. The CDR3 sequence holds 15 residues, the cysteine and phenylalanine included. This entry keeps only the CDR3 DNA: 45 bases, framed from base 1. Between the V and J ends, shortened by 0 bases and 1 base respectively, the junction contains 10 bases. The entire amount of isolated RNA was reverse transcribed using the High Capacity cDNA Reverse Transcription Kit, so the sequenced TCRB transcripts were expressed ones. Deep immunoSEQ sequencing was performed on naive, central memory and regulatory T cell samples, with an average of roughly 3.3 million total reads per sample. After sorted cells were lysed in RLT buffer, RNA was extracted with DNase-treated RNeasy Micro or Mini kits, with the choice depending on cell number. Each cell subset was processed on its own to prevent cross-contamination, while patient and healthy donor samples were processed together. The immunoSEQ multiplex PCR was used to amplify TCRB sequences from cDNA, yielding 87-bp fragments that span the CDR3 region. Sequencing of the amplicons was done on the Illumina HiSeq platform. Per the source publication's procedure: Synthetic template baselines were used to correct PCR bias computationally, reads within Hamming distance 2 were collapsed together, and singletons that could not be merged were discarded. Reads were aligned against IMGT to assign V, D and J genes, CDR3 length and insertions or deletions at six rearrangement sites. Clonotype counts were normalized to sorted cell number within each subset before computing true diversity and Gini coefficients with the tcR R package. Repertoire sharing was quantified using the overlap coefficient calculated on TCRB nucleotide sequences. This is the immuneACCESS table as TCRdb keeps it, with only in-frame sequences that have V and J called. A part of the clones is gone; compared with another copy, unresolved V genes explain less than half, and the rest is unexplained. That table gives V, J and clone size, and the DNA gave D and trimming. The sample table records 150,000 or so clones; roughly 8% of these occur just once. The ten largest clonotypes hold over 0.45% of the sample.

Recombination connected TRBV5-1 to TRBJ2-5; matching of 6 bases hints at TRBD1 as the D gene. The receptor was isolated from a young woman with type 1 diabetes. The source material was central memory CD4+ T cells from blood. The CDR3 corresponds to CASSLVGGPQETQYF. The DNA sequence is TGCGCCAGCAGCTTGGTAGGGGGTCCCCAAGAGACCCAGTACTTC.